This T cell receptor (beta chain) was documented in a study of identical twins listed by TCRdb under 2016. About the investigation overall: The study deep-sequenced TCR alpha and beta repertoires from monozygotic twins, unrelated adults of various ages and cord blood to test whether fetal clonotypes persist. To rule out contamination, replicate twin experiments were performed at different times with different library preparation protocols. General study outcomes and caveats: Out-of-frame TCR alpha sharing in monozygotic twins was systematically underestimated by recombination models, whereas sharing between unrelated individuals was in agreement with the recombination models. The excess sharing between twins in beta out-of-frame sequences was weaker because fewer shared sequences reduced the signal-to-noise ratio. Compared with coincidental sharing between unrelated individuals, out-of-frame TCR alpha sequences shared between twins showed an excess of sequences with low generation probability. Fewer insertions were carried by abundant cord blood beta clonotypes, a similar but weaker trend appeared in young adult naive repertoires, and no such trend appeared in memory repertoires. Zero-insertion analyses could be partly confounded by invariant T cells such as MAIT and iNKT, though diverse VJ usage argued against such confounding for most clonotypes. Because the same donors could not be followed over many years, conclusions were based on cross-sectional statistical analysis.

Trimming at the junction amounts to 2 bases on V and 7 bases on J, and the germline ends lie 15 bases apart. Its CDR3 holds 16 amino acids, cysteine through phenylalanine. Just the 48-base CDR3 DNA is kept, in frame starting at base 1. All donors were healthy Caucasians. This clonotype occurred a few times. No cognate antigen has been identified for it. No quality values exist for individual bases; no much larger clone is one base distant. Libraries were built with 5' RACE. TCRdb names Illumina HiSeq 2000 as the instrument used. A universal primer binding site was added through template switching, and the final cDNA carried a unique molecular identifier so that TCR cDNA molecules could be counted accurately. Specific primers in the conserved constant-segment region were used to synthesize first-strand cDNA for the TCR alpha and beta chains. To control for contamination, every cDNA library was double barcoded, receiving both a SMART-Mk sample barcode and Illumina barcodes. Two successive PCR steps introduced TruSeq adapter sequences along with Illumina sample barcodes. The Illumina HiSeq platform was used with custom primers to sequence TCR alpha and beta cDNA libraries. The original pipeline was this. MiGEC was used to process raw reads and extract unique molecular identifiers, and MiXCR was used to find CDR3 positions. Recombination models were inferred per individual with the repgenHMM and IGoR tools using an EM algorithm. Shared clonotypes were analyzed with the tcR package in R, and sharing was normalized by the product of cloneset sizes. Out-of-frame nonproductive sequences were analyzed to study raw recombination free of thymic and clonal selection effects. Starting from the raw public reads, TCRdb applied fastp trimming at Q25, assembled clones with MiXCR and retained in-frame beta chains. Identical CDR3 protein sequences are pooled into one entry, listed with their most common genes and DNA. The V and J calls were determined by TCRdb, not by the authors. The sample table lists some 1,700,000 distinct CDR3 sequences, about 31% of them with a count of one. The ten biggest clones cover over 0.25% of the sample.

Sequenced input: cord blood. The V gene is TRBV12-3 or TRBV12-4 and the J gene is TRBJ1-6, and possibly TRBD1, on 5 matching bases. The origin of this receptor is a newborn girl in good health. For the CDR3, the sequence is CASSLSQGARNSPLHF. The DNA sequence reads TGTGCCAGCAGTTTATCGCAGGGCGCTCGAAATTCACCCCTCCACTTT.